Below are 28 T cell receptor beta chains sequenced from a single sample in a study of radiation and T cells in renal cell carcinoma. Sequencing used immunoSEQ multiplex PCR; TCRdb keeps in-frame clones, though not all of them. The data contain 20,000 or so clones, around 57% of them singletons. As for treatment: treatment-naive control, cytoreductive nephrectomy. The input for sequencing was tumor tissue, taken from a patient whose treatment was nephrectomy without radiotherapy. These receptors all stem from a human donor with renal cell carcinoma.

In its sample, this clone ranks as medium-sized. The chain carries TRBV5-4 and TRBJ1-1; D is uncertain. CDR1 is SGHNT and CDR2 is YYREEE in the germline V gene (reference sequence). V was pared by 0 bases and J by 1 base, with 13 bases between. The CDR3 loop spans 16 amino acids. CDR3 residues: CASSLGRAATNTEAFF. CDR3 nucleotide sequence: TGTGCCAGCAGCTTGGGCCGGGCGGCAACGAACACTGAAGCTTTCTTT.

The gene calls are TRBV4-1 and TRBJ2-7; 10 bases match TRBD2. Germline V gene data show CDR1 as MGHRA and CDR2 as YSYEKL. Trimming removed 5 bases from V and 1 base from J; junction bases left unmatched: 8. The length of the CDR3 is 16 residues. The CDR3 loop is CASSFRGSGGSYEQYF. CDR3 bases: TGCGCCAGCAGCTTCCGGGGTAGCGGGGGGTCCTACGAGCAGTACTTC.

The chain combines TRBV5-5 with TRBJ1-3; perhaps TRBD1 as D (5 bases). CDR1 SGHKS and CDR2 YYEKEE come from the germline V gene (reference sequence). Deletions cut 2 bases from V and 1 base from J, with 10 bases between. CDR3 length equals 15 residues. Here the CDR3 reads CASSFDAGSGNTIYF. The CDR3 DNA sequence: TGTGCCAGCAGCTTTGATGCAGGGTCTGGAAACACCATATATTTT.

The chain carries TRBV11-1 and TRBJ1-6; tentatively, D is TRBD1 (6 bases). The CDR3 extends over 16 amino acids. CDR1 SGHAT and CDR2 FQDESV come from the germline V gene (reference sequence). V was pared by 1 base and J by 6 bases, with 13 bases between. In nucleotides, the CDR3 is TGTGCCAGCAGCTTAGACCAAGACAGGTTTAATTCACCCCTCCACTTT. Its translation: CASSLDQDRFNSPLHF.

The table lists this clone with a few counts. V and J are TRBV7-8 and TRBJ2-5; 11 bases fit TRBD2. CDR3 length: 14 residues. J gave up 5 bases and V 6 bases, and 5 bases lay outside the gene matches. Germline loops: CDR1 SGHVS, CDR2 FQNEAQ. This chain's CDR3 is CASSFTSGSETQYF. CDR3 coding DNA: TGTGCCAGCAGTTTTACTAGCGGGAGTGAGACCCAGTACTTC.

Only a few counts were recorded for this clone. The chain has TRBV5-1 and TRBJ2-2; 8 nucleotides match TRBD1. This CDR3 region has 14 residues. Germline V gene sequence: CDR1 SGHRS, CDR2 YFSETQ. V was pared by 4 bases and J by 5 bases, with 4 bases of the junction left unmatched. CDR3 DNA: TGCGCCAGCAGCCCAGGGGGCCAAACCGGGGAGCTGTTTTTT. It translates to CASSPGGQTGELFF. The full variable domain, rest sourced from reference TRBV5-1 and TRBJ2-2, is KAGVTQTPRYLIKTRGQQVTLSCSPISGHRSVSWYQQTPGQGLQFLFEYFSETQRNKGNFPGRFSGRQFSNSRSEMNVSTLELGDSALYLCASSPGGQTGELFFGEGSRLTVL.

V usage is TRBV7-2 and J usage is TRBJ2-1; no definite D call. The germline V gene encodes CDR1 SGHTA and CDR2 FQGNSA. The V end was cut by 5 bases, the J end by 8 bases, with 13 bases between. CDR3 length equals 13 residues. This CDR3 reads CASSPQSGHEQFF. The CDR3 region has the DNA TGTGCCAGCAGCCCCCAAAGTGGCCATGAGCAGTTCTTC.

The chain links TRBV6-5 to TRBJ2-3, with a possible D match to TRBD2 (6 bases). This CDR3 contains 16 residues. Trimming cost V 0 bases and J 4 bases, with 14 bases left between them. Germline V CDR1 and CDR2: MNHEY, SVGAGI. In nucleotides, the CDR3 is TGTGCCAGCAGTTACTCGAGAGGCGGGGTAGCAGATACGCAGTATTTT. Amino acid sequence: CASSYSRGGVADTQYF.

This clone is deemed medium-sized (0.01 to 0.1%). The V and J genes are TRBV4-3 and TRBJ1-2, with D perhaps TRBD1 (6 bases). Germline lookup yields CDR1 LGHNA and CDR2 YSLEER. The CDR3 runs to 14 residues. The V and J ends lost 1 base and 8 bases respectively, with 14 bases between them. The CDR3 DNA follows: TGCGCCAGCAGCCAAGTTGAGCGAGGGGGAGGCTACACCTTC. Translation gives CASSQVERGGGYTF.

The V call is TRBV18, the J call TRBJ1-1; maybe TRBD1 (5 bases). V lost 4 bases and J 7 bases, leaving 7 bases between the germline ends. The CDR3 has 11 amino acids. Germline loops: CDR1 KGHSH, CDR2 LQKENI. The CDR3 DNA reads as TGTGCCAGCTCACGGGGCGTTGAAGCTTTCTTT. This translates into CASSRGVEAFF.

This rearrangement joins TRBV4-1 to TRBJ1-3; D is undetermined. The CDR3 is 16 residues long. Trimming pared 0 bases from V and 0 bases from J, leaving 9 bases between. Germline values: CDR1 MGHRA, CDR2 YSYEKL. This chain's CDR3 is CASSQEGTVSGNTIYF. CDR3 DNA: TGCGCCAGCAGCCAAGAGGGCACCGTCTCTGGAAACACCATATATTTT.

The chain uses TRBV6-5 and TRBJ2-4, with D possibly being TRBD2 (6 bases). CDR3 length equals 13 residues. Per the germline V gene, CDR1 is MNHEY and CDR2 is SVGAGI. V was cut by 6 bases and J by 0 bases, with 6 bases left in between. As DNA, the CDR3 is TGTGCCAGCAGGGGGGGAGCCAAAAACATTCAGTACTTC. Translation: CASRGGAKNIQYF.

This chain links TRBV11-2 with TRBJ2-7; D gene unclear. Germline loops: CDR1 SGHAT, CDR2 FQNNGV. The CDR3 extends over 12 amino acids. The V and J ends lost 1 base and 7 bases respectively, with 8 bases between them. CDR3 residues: CASSLAAYEQYF. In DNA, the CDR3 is TGTGCCAGCAGCTTAGCTGCTTATGAGCAGTACTTC.

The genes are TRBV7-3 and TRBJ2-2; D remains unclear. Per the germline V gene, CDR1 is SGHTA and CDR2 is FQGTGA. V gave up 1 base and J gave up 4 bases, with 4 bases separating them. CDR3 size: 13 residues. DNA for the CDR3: TGTGCCAGCAGCTTAATGGTCACCGGGGAGCTGTTTTTT. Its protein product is CASSLMVTGELFF.

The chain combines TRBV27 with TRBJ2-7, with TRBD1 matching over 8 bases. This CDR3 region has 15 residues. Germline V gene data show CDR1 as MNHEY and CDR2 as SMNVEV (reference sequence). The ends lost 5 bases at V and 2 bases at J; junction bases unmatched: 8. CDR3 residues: CASSPRTGYPYEQYF. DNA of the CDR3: TGTGCCAGCAGTCCTCGGACAGGGTACCCCTACGAGCAGTACTTC.

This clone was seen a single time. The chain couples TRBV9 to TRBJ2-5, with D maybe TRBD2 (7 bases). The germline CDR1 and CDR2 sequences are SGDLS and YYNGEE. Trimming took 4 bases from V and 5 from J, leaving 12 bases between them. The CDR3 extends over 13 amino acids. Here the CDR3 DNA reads TGTGCCAGCAGCCGCGGGGGCCGGGAGACCCAGTACTTC. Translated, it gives CASSRGGRETQYF.

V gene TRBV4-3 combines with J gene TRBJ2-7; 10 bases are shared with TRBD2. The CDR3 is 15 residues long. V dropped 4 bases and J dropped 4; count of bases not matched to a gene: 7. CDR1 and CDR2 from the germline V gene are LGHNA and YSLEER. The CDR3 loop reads CASSPGASGGYEQYF. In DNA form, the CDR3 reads TGCGCCAGCAGCCCCGGGGCTAGCGGGGGATACGAGCAGTACTTC.

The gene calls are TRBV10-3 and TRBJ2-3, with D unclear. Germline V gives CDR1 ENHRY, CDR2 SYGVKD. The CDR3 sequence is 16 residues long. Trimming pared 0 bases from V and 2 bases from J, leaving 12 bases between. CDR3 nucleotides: TGTGCCATCAGTGAGTCCGAAGAGTGGGACACAGATACGCAGTATTTT. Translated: CAISESEEWDTDTQYF.

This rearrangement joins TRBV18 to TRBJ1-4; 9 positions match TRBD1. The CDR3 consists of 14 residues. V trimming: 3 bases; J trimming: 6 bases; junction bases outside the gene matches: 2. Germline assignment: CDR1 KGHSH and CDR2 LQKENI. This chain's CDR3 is CASSPRQGDEKLFF. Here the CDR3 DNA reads TGTGCCAGCTCACCCCGACAGGGGGATGAAAAACTGTTTTTT.

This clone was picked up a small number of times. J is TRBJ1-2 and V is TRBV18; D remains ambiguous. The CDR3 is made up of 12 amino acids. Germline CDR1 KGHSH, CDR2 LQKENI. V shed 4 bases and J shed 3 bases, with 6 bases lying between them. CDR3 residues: CASSQLDYGYTF. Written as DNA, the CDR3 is TGTGCCAGCTCACAACTCGACTATGGCTACACCTTC.

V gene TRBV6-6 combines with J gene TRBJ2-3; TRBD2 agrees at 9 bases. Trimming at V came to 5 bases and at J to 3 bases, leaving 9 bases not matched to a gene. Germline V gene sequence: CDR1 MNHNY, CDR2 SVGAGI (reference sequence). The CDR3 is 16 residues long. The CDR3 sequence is CASSPSGGGATDTQYF. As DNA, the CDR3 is TGTGCCAGCAGTCCATCGGGCGGGGGGGCGACAGATACGCAGTATTTT.

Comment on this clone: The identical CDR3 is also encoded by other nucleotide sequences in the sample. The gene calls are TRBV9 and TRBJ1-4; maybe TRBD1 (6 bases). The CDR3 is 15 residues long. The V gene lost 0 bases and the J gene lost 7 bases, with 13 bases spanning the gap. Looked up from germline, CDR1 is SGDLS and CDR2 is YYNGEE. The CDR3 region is CASSVVGARGEKLFF. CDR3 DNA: TGTGCCAGCAGCGTAGTGGGGGCCCGGGGTGAAAAACTGTTTTTT.

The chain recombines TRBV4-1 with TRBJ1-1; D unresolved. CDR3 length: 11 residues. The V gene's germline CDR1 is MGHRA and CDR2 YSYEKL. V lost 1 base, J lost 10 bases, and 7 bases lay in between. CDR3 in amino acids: CASSQGFGAFF. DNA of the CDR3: TGCGCCAGCAGCCAAGGTTTCGGAGCTTTCTTT.

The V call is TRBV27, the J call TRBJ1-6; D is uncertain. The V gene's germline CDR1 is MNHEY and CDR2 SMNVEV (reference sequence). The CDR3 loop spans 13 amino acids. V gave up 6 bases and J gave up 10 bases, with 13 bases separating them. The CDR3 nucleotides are TGTGCCAGCAGCTTCCGAGAGGCGTCACCCCTCCACTTT. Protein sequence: CASSFREASPLHF.

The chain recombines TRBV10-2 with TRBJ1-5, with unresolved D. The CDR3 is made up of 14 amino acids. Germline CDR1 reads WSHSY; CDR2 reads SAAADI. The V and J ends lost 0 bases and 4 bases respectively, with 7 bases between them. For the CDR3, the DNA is TGCGCCAGCAGTGAGTCCGGCGGGAATCAGCCCCAGCATTTT. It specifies CASSESGGNQPQHF.

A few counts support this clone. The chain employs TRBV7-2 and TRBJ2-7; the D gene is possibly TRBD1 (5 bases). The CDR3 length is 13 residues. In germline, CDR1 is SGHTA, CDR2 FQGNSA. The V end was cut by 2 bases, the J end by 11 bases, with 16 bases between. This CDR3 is CASSLIAAREEYF. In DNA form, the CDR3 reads TGTGCCAGCAGCTTAATCGCCGCCAGGGAAGAGTACTTC.

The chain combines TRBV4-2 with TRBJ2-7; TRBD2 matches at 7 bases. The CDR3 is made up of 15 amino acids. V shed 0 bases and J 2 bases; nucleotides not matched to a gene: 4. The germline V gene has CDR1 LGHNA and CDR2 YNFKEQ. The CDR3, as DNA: TGTGCCAGCAGCCAAGAACGCGGGGGTGCCTACGAGCAGTACTTC. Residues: CASSQERGGAYEQYF.

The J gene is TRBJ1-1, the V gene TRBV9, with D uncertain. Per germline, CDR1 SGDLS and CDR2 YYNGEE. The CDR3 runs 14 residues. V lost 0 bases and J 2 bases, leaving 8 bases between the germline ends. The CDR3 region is CASSVEELNTEAFF. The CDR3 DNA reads TGTGCCAGCAGCGTAGAAGAGCTAAACACTGAAGCTTTCTTT.